The T cell receptor (beta chain) described here comes from a study of blood T cell repertoires in COVID-19. For the study at large: Samples taken during acute and convalescent COVID-19 were collected in the United States, Italy and Spain. In each case, the material was cDNA or gDNA derived from T cells, B-cell-depleted T cells, or PBMCs.

Seattle researchers signed up patients amid active infection and tracked them longitudinally. Germline V gene lookup returns CDR1 SGHRS and CDR2 YFSETQ. The V end lost 1 base, the J end lost 2 bases, and 12 bases lay between the germline ends. The length of the CDR3 is 15 residues. The authors' processing: Amplification with reference gene primers provided the estimates of nucleated cell counts. Sequencing used immunoSEQ multiplex PCR; TCRdb keeps in-frame clones, though not all of them. Clone size and the V and J calls come from that table; the DNA yielded D and trimming. The sample lists 200,000 to 300,000 clones; 80% to 95% were seen once.

V usage is TRBV5-1 and J usage is TRBJ1-2; D is uncertain. The sequencing input was peripheral blood. This receptor was obtained from a man aged 25-45 years with COVID-19, enrolled during active disease. CDR3 sequence reads: CASSLLAGTNYGYTF. The CDR3 coding sequence is TGCGCCAGCAGCTTGTTGGCAGGTACAAACTATGGCTACACCTTC.